Listed here are 7 T cell receptor beta chains from one sample, sequenced in a study of cytomegalovirus exposure and HLA in healthy donors. The primer mix had 60 Vbeta and 13 Jbeta primers. Clones were sequenced by immunoSEQ multiplex PCR, and TCRdb holds only the in-frame ones, with some missing. Here the sample spans about 190,000 clones, 70% to 75% being singletons. The sample taken for sequencing was PBMCs. Receptor source: a man aged 25 to 40 in good health and CMV-seropositive.

This clone was detected only a few times. The V call is TRBV6-6, the J call TRBJ1-4; the match to TRBD1 covers 7 bases. The germline V gene has CDR1 MNHNY and CDR2 SVGAGI (reference sequence). The CDR3 spans 15 residues. Unmatched junction bases numbered 13, after V lost 7 bases and J lost 8 bases. The CDR3 nucleotides are TGTGCCAGCATCGACGACAGGGAAGTTGGAGAAAAACTGTTTTTT. It is translated as CASIDDREVGEKLFF.

The V gene is TRBV5-1, the J gene TRBJ1-1, with D possibly being TRBD1 (5 bases). The CDR3 consists of 16 residues. The germline V and J ends were trimmed by 0 bases and 5 bases, with 17 bases remaining between them. Germline V gene data show CDR1 as SGHRS and CDR2 as YFSETQ. The CDR3 reads CASSLGTGGSGTEAFF. In DNA form, the CDR3 reads TGCGCCAGCAGCTTGGGTACAGGTGGCAGTGGGACTGAAGCTTTCTTT.

In its sample, this clone was seen a few times. The chain combines TRBV12-5 with TRBJ2-3; 7 positions agree with TRBD2. Trimming cost V 5 bases and J 4 bases; bases outside gene matches: 6. The CDR3 extends over 14 amino acids. The germline V gene encodes CDR1 LGHNT and CDR2 FRNRAP. The CDR3 reads CASGTAGWADTQYF. The CDR3 bases are TGTGCTAGTGGTACAGCGGGGTGGGCAGATACGCAGTATTTT. The full variable domain, in which reference TRBV12-5 and TRBJ2-3 provide the parts outside the CDR3, is DARVTQTPRHKVTEMGQEVTMRCQPILGHNTVFWYRQTMMQGLELLAYFRNRAPLDDSGMPKDRFSAEMPDATLATLKIQPSEPRDSAVYFCASGTAGWADTQYFGPGTRLTVL.

The V and J genes are TRBV21-1 and TRBJ2-5; TRBD2, the table's D call, was not compared with the DNA. TRBV21-1 has pseudogene status. The CDR3 contains 13 residues. Written as DNA, the CDR3 is TGTGCCAGCAGCAAAGGCGGTTTGGAGACCCAGTACTTC. It translates to CASSKGGLETQYF.

V is TRBV7-3 and J is TRBJ1-3; D gene unclear. V was pared by 5 bases and J by 0 bases, with 5 bases between. The CDR3 loop spans 13 amino acids. Germline CDR1 is SGHTA and CDR2 is FQGTGA. This CDR3 is CASSVYSGNTIYF. CDR3 nucleotides: TGTGCCAGCAGCGTCTACTCTGGAAACACCATATATTTT.

In its sample, this clone was seen once. The rearrangement joins TRBV19 to TRBJ1-3, with D maybe TRBD1 (5 bases). V gave up 4 bases and J gave up 8 bases, with 12 bases separating them. Germline V CDR1 and CDR2: LNHDA, SQIVND (reference sequence). The CDR3 consists of 13 residues. The CDR3 region has the DNA TGTGCCAGTAGTAAGCGGGGGACGGACACCATATATTTT. The encoded protein is CASSKRGTDTIYF.

This chain links TRBV29-1 with TRBJ2-7, with 9 bases fitting TRBD1. The CDR3 spans 15 residues. CDR1 SQVTM and CDR2 ANQGSEA come from the germline V gene. V dropped 2 bases and J dropped 5; count of bases not matched to a gene: 10. CDR3 residues: CSVEMMDRGINEQYF. For the CDR3, the DNA is TGCAGCGTTGAAATGATGGACAGGGGAATCAACGAGCAGTACTTC.